Following are 10 T cell receptor beta chains from one sample sequenced in a study of a mutant IDH1 vaccine in newly diagnosed glioma. Their antigens remain unidentified. The time point here: week 5, during vaccination. A 20-mer mutant IDH1 peptide at 300 ug was injected subcutaneously with topical imiquimod. Measured with immunoSEQ multiplex PCR; TCRdb has only the in-frame clones, and not every one. The repertoire has tens of thousands of clones, 75% to 80% of them found once; the top ten carry more than 5.5%. The sequenced sample was PBMCs, obtained from a glioma patient whose treatment included an IDH1 peptide vaccine. These receptors all come from a man aged 40-49 years with glioma.

The chain joins TRBV6-1 to TRBJ1-2; TRBD1 aligns across 10 bases. V lost 4 bases to trimming and J lost 8 bases; unmatched junction nucleotides: 13. Germline V gives CDR1 MNHNS, CDR2 SASEGT. The CDR3 totals 16 residues. In DNA form, the CDR3 reads TGTGCCAGCAGTGCCTCCGGGACAGGGGTTTCATGGGGCTACACCTTC. Protein sequence: CASSASGTGVSWGYTF.

There are a few counts of this clone. The V call is TRBV6-1, the J call TRBJ2-2, with D unclear. In germline, CDR1 is MNHNS, CDR2 SASEGT. The V end was cut by 3 bases, the J end by 4 bases, with 12 bases between. There are 15 residues in the CDR3. The CDR3 reads CASSDGHLITGELFF. The DNA for the CDR3 is TGTGCCAGCAGTGATGGTCACCTAATCACCGGGGAGCTGTTTTTT.

This rearrangement joins TRBV5-1 to TRBJ2-7, with 9 bases lining up with TRBD2. The CDR3 extends over 15 amino acids. The germline V gene encodes CDR1 SGHRS and CDR2 YFSETQ. V was pared by 6 bases and J by 4 bases, with 11 bases of the junction left unmatched. CDR3: CASTPLAGGGYEQYF. CDR3 DNA: TGCGCCAGCACCCCCCTGGCGGGGGGGGGATACGAGCAGTACTTC. Full variable domain (missing parts from reference TRBV5-1 and TRBJ2-7): KAGVTQTPRYLIKTRGQQVTLSCSPISGHRSVSWYQQTPGQGLQFLFEYFSETQRNKGNFPGRFSGRQFSNSRSEMNVSTLELGDSALYLCASTPLAGGGYEQYFGPGTRLTVT.

This chain joins TRBV19 and TRBJ2-5; D tentatively fits TRBD1 or TRBD2 (5 bases each). V lost 3 bases to trimming and J lost 4 bases, with 15 bases between them. Germline V gene lookup returns CDR1 LNHDA and CDR2 SQIVND (reference sequence). There are 15 residues in the CDR3. Here the CDR3 DNA reads TGTGCCAGTAGTATCCTCGGGACCGGAGGAGAGACCCAGTACTTC. Translation: CASSILGTGGETQYF.

The V gene is TRBV4-1, the J gene TRBJ2-6; 7 bases agree with TRBD1. This CDR3 spans 19 amino acids. V gave up 4 bases and J gave up 1 base; unmatched junction bases: 13. In germline, CDR1 is MGHRA, CDR2 YSYEKL. The CDR3: CASSPWGTGAVSGANVLTF. The CDR3 nucleotides are TGCGCCAGCAGCCCCTGGGGTACAGGGGCGGTATCTGGGGCCAACGTCCTGACTTTC.

The rearrangement joins TRBV15 to TRBJ1-4, with 7 positions matching TRBD1. CDR1 is LNHNV, CDR2 YYDKDF, per germline (reference sequence). J gave up 4 bases and V 0 bases, and 2 bases lay outside the gene matches. This CDR3 contains 15 residues. CDR3 sequence (DNA): TGTGCCACCAGCAGAGATGGGGACAGTAATGAAAAACTGTTTTTT. Translating it yields CATSRDGDSNEKLFF. Full variable domain (remainder filled in from reference TRBV15 and TRBJ1-4): DAMVIQNPRYQVTQFGKPVTLSCSQTLNHNVMYWYQQKSSQAPKLLFHYYDKDFNNEADTPDNFQSRRPNTSFCFLDIRSPGLGDTAMYLCATSRDGDSNEKLFFGSGTQLSVL.

CDR3 in amino acids: CSVGAGGEKAYGYTF. CDR3 DNA: TGCAGCGTTGGGGCAGGGGGCGAGAAGGCCTATGGCTACACCTTC. The chain recombines TRBV29-1 with TRBJ1-2, with 8 bases matching TRBD1. Germline assignment: CDR1 SQVTM and CDR2 ANQGSEA. The CDR3 covers 15 residues. V lost 4 bases and J lost 4; bases outside the gene matches: 11.

The rearrangement links TRBV6-1 to TRBJ2-6; the match to TRBD1 covers 8 bases. CDR3 length equals 14 residues. Germline V CDR1 and CDR2: MNHNS, SASEGT. Germline trimming cut 6 bases from V and 4 bases from J; bases unmatched to any gene: 2. In nucleotides, the CDR3 is TGTGCCAGCAGCAGGGGGCAAGGGGCCAACGTCCTGACTTTC. As protein: CASSRGQGANVLTF.

The chain uses TRBV2 and TRBJ2-4; D ambiguous. The CDR3 totals 14 residues. Trimming shortened V by 5 bases and J by 2 bases, and 10 bases separated the two germline ends. Germline CDR1 SNHLY, CDR2 FYNNEI. The CDR3: CASSLTYTKNIQYF. CDR3 nucleotide sequence: TGTGCCAGCAGTCTCACCTATACCAAAAACATTCAGTACTTC.

V gene TRBV5-1 combines with J gene TRBJ2-5; no reliable D call. Germline loops: CDR1 SGHRS, CDR2 YFSETQ. V lost 0 bases to trimming and J lost 6 bases, with 12 bases between them. The CDR3 extends over 14 amino acids. CDR3 in DNA: TGCGCCAGCAGCTTGGAGAGGCTAGGCAAGACCCAGTACTTC. The encoded protein is CASSLERLGKTQYF.